This is a list of T cell receptor beta chains from one sample in a study of Ad26.COV2.S vaccination and SARS-CoV-2 variants. Profiled with immunoSEQ multiplex PCR; TCRdb holds only in-frame clones, not every one. The sample holds 380,000 or so clones, about 88% seen once. The source was peripheral blood, collected in a trial of Ad26.COV2.S vaccine versus placebo. These receptors all stem from a person between 18 and 59 years old who received the Ad26.COV2.S COVID-19 vaccine or a placebo. CDR3s include the opening cysteine and the closing phenylalanine or tryptophan. The D gene is left open where the match is weak.

TRBJ2-5 TRBV9 - TGTGCCAGCAGCGGGGGGACAACCCAAGAGACCCAGTACTTC CASSGGTTQETQYF
TRBJ2-3 TRBV6-5 - TGTGCCAGCTCCCCGGGTGGACGGACCACAGATACGCAGTATTTT CASSPGGRTTDTQYF
TRBJ1-3 TRBV28 - TGTGCCAGCGGGCAGGGTATAGCTGGAAACACCATATATTTT CASGQGIAGNTIYF
TRBJ2-7 TRBV28 TRBD2 TGTGCCAGCAGTTTGACTAGCTCCTCCTACGAGCAGTACTTC CASSLTSSSYEQYF
TRBJ1-6 TRBV6-5 - TGTGCCAGCAGTTACGTGGGGACGAATAATTCACCCCTCCACTTT CASSYVGTNNSPLHF
TRBJ1-6 TRBV19 TRBD1 TGTGCCAGTAGTATAGTATCCCCACAGGGGCGGTCACCCCTCCACTTT CASSIVSPQGRSPLHF
TRBJ2-6 TRBV30 TRBD2 TGTGCCTGGACGGGGGGGTCTGGGGCCAACGTCCTGACTTTC CAWTGGSGANVLTF
TRBJ2-7 TRBV25-1 - TGTGCCAGCAGTGTACAAGGGACCCTCTACGAGCAGTACTTC CASSVQGTLYEQYF
TRBJ1-1 TRBV30 - TGTGCCTTGGGCATGAACACTGAAGCTTTCTTT CALGMNTEAFF
TRBJ2-7 TRBV29-1 TRBD2 TGCAGCGTAGAACCCCGGGGGGGGTACGAGCAGTACTTC CSVEPRGGYEQYF
TRBJ2-5 TRBV12-5 - TGTGCTAGTGGTCAGGGGGGAGGAGGGGAGACCCAGTACTTC CASGQGGGGETQYF
TRBJ1-5 TRBV15 - TGTGCCACCAGCAGAGATAGCGTAGCGGTCGGCAATCAGCCCCAGCATTTT CATSRDSVAVGNQPQHF
TRBJ1-1 TRBV5-6 - TGTGCCAGCACCCCGGGGCGGATGAACACTGAAGCTTTCTTT CASTPGRMNTEAFF
TRBJ2-5 TRBV19 - TGTGCCAGTAGTATCTCGGACAGCCACCAAGAGACCCAGTACTTC CASSISDSHQETQYF
TRBJ2-1 TRBV7-2 - TGTGCCAGCAGCCTCCAGGGGACCTACTCCTACAATGAGCAGTTCTTC CASSLQGTYSYNEQFF
TRBJ2-3 TRBV4-2 - TGTGCCAGCAGCCAAGTGGGGGGTAGTAGCACAGATACGCAGTATTTT CASSQVGGSSTDTQYF
TRBJ2-5 TRBV7-3 TRBD1 TGTGCCAGCAGCTACAGGGGGCCGGAGACCCAGTACTTC CASSYRGPETQYF